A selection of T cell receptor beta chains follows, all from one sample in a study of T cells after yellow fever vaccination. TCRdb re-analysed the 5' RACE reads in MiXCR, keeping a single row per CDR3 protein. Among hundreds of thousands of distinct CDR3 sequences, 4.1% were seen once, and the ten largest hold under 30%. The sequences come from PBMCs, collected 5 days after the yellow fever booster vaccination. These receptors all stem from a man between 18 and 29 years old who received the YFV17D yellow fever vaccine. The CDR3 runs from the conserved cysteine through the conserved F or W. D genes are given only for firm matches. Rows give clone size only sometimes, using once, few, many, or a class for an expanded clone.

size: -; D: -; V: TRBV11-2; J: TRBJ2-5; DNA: TGTGCCAGCAGCGCGATTAGCGGCCGAGGGGACCAGTACTTC; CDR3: CASSAISGRGDQYF
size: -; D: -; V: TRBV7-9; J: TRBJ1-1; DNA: TGTGCCAGCAGCCCTGTCGAGGGGCGTTATTCCCCTGAAGCTTTCTTT; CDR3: CASSPVEGRYSPEAFF
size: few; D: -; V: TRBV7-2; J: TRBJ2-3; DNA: TGTGCCAGCAAATGGCATGAGGGCACAGATACGCAGTATTTT; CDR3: CASKWHEGTDTQYF
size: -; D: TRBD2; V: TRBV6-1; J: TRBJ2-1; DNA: TGTGCCAGCAGTGAACATCACGGGGGGGAAGAGTTCTTC; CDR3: CASSEHHGGEEFF
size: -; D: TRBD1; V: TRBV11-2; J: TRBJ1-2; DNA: TGTGCCAGCAGCTCACGCCCCTTTACAGGGGGGGACTATGGCTACACCTTC; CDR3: CASSSRPFTGGDYGYTF
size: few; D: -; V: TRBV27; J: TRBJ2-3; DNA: TGTGCCAGCAGTTTGGCCGTCGGTGCAGATACGCAGTATTTT; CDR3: CASSLAVGADTQYF
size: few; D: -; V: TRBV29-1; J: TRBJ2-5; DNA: TGCAGCGTTGTTGTCTTAAACCGCGGAGAGACCCAGTACTTC; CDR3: CSVVVLNRGETQYF
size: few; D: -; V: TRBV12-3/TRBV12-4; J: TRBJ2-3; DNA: TGTGCCAGCAGTTGGCCGGCCTCCACAGATACGCAGTATTTT; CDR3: CASSWPASTDTQYF
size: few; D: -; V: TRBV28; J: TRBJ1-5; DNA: TGTGCCAGCAGTTCAGGGCAGTATGGTAGCAATCAGCCCCAGCATTTT; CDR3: CASSSGQYGSNQPQHF
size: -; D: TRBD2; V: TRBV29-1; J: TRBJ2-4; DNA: TGCAGCGTTGGAGGGACTGGCGGGGGCATTCAGTACTTC; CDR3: CSVGGTGGGIQYF
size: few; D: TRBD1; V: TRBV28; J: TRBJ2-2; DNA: TGTGCCAGCAGTTTAGACAGGGGAAAGTTCACCGGGGAGCTGTTTTTT; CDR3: CASSLDRGKFTGELFF
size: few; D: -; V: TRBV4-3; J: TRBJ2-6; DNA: TGCGCCAGCAGCCAAGTCGGTATTGGTGGGGCCAACGTCCTGACTTTC; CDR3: CASSQVGIGGANVLTF
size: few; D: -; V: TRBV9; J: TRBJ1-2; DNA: TGTGCCAGCACGTCCCAGGGCTATGGCTACACCTTC; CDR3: CASTSQGYGYTF
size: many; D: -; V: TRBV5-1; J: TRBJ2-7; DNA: TGCGCCAGCAGCTGGGACGGGTCCTACGAGCAGTACTTC; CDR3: CASSWDGSYEQYF
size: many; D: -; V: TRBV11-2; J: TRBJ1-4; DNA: TGTGCCAGCAGTCCGGGACGGAATGAAAAACTGTTTTTT; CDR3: CASSPGRNEKLFF
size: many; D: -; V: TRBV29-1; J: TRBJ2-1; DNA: TGCAGCGTTGAAGATCACGGGGGACGGTCCTACAATGAGCAGTTCTTC; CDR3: CSVEDHGGRSYNEQFF
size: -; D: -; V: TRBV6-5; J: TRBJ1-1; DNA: TGTGCCAGCAGTTACTACGGGGGTGAAGCTTTCTTT; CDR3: CASSYYGGEAFF
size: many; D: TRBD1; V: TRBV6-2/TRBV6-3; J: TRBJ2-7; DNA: TGTGCCAGCAGTCAGGGACAGAGCTCCTACGAGCAGTACTTC; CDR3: CASSQGQSSYEQYF
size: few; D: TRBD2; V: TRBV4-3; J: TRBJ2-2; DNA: TGCGCCAGCAGCCGGGGACTAGCGGTAAACACCGGGGAGCTGTTTTTT; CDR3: CASSRGLAVNTGELFF
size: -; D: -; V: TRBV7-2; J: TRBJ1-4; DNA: TGTGCCAGCAGCCCAACACGGGTACTCGAAAAACTGTTTTTT; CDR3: CASSPTRVLEKLFF
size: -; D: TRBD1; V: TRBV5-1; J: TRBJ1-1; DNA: TGCGCCAGCAGCTTGTGGGGACAGGGAACTGAAGCTTTCTTT; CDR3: CASSLWGQGTEAFF
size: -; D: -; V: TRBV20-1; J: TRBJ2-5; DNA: TGCAGTGCTAGAGGACAGGTGAAAGAGACCCAGTACTTC; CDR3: CSARGQVKETQYF
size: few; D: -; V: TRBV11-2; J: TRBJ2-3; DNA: TGTGCCAGCAGCTTAGCGTCGCCTAAAGATACGCAGTATTTT; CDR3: CASSLASPKDTQYF
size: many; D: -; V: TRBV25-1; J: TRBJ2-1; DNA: TGTGCCAGCAGTGAATTCCGGGGGAGAAACAATGAGCAGTTCTTC; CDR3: CASSEFRGRNNEQFF
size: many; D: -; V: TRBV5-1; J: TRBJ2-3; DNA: TGCGCCAGCAGCTTACAGGGTATGGGGACAGATACGCAGTATTTT; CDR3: CASSLQGMGTDTQYF
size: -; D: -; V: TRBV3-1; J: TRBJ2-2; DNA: TGTGCCAGCAGCCAAGCCCTAGGTCGGGTAAACACCGGGGAGCTGTTTTTT; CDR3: CASSQALGRVNTGELFF
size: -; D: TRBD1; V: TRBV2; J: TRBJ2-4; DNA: TGTGCCAGCAGGGCAACAGGGGTAGCCAAAAACATTCAGTACTTC; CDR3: CASRATGVAKNIQYF
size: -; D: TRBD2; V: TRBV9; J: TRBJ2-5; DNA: TGTGCCAGCAGCGGTAGCGGGGGGAACCAAGAGACCCAGTACTTC; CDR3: CASSGSGGNQETQYF
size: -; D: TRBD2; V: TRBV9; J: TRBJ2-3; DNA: TGTGCCAGGTCCTGGGAGGGATATACGCAGTATTTT; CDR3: CARSWEGYTQYF
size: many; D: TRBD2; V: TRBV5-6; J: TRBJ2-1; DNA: TGTGCCAGCAGCTTGACTAGCGGGGGTCCCAGCTCCTACAATGAGCAGTTCTTC; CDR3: CASSLTSGGPSSYNEQFF
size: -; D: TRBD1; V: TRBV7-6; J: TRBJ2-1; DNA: TGTGCCAGCAGCTTACCGCGGGACAGGGGCGGTGAGCAGTTCTTC; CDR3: CASSLPRDRGGEQFF
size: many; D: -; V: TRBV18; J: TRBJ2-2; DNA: TGTGCCAGCTCACCCGGAGAAAACACCGGGGAGCTGTTTTTT; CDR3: CASSPGENTGELFF
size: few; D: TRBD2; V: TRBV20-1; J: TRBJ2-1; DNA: TGCAGTGCAGACCGCCCCGGGACTAGCGCCTCCAATGAGCAGTTCTTC; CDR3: CSADRPGTSASNEQFF
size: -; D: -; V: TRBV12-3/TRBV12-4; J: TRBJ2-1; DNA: TGTGCCGTGATCCTAGCGTCCTACAATGAGCAGTTCTTC; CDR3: CAVILASYNEQFF
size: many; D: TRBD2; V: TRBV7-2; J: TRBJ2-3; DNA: TGTGCCAGCAGCGCACAGCCGACTAGCGGGGGCACAGATACGCAGTATTTT; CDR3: CASSAQPTSGGTDTQYF
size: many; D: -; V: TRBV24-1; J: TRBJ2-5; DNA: TGTGCCACCAGTGATCCCGCCGCAAGCGGCCAAGAGACCCAGTACTTC; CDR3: CATSDPAASGQETQYF
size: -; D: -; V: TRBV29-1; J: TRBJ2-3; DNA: TGCAGCGTGGATAGGGCCACGGATACTCTCAGCACAGATACGCAGTATTTT; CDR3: CSVDRATDTLSTDTQYF
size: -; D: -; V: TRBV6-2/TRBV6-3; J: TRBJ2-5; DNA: TGTGCCAGCAGTTACTCGAGTAGGGGTGAGACCCAGTACTTC; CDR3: CASSYSSRGETQYF
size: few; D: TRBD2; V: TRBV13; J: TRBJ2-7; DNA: TGTGCCAGCAGCTTATCGGTTAGCGGGGGTTCCTACGAGCAGTACTTC; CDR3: CASSLSVSGGSYEQYF
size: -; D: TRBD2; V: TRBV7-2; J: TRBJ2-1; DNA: TGTGCCAGCAGCTTTACAGCGGGGGTGGGGAATGAGCAGTTCTTC; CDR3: CASSFTAGVGNEQFF
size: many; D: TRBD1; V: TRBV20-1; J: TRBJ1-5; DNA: TGCAGTGCTAGAGAACAGGGGTTGGAACAGCCCCAGCATTTT; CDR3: CSAREQGLEQPQHF
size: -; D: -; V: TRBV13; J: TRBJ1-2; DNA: TGTGCCAGCAGCTCCACGTACCCGGGCTACACCTTC; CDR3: CASSSTYPGYTF
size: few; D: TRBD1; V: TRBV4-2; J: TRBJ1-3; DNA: TGTGCCAGCAGCCAAGCATTATGGGACAGCTCTGGAAACACCATATATTTT; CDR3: CASSQALWDSSGNTIYF
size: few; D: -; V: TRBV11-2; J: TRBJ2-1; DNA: TGTGCCAGCAGCTTAGATTGGGGGGCCGTATACAATGAGCAGTTCTTC; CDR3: CASSLDWGAVYNEQFF
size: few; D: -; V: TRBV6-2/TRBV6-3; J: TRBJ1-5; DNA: TGTGCCAGCAGTTACGACCTGACAGGCCTTGATAGCAATCAGCCCCAGCATTTT; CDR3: CASSYDLTGLDSNQPQHF